This is a list of T cell receptor beta chains from one sample in a study of blood T cells in healthy people across ages. TCRdb re-called the 5' RACE reads through MiXCR, storing one row per CDR3 protein. The sample has more than 650,000 distinct CDR3 sequences; about a fifth are singletons. Input material: blood. The origin of the receptors is a man in his sixties or seventies in good health. CDR3s include the opening cysteine and the closing phenylalanine or tryptophan. Fields, in order: V gene, D gene, clone size, J gene, CDR3 DNA, CDR3 protein. A D gene is named only where the DNA matches it firmly. Expanded clones get a size class; other rows say once, few or many, or leave the size out.

>TRBV5-5|-|few|TRBJ1-2
TGTGCCAGCAGTCGGGACACCTCCTACACCTTC
CASSRDTSYTF
>TRBV12-3/TRBV12-4|-|many|TRBJ2-7
TGTGCCAGCAGGGGGTTCTACGAGCAGTACTTC
CASRGFYEQYF
>TRBV14|-|many|TRBJ1-1
TGTGCCAGCAGCCGAGTTATGAACACTGAAGCTTTCTTT
CASSRVMNTEAFF
>TRBV24-1|TRBD2|-|TRBJ2-3
TGTGCCACCAGTGCCGCACGGGGGGGTACGCAGTATTTT
CATSAARGGTQYF
>TRBV6-5|-|few|TRBJ1-2
TGTGCCAGCAGCGCAGGGTTAGGCTATGGCTACACCTTC
CASSAGLGYGYTF
>TRBV7-8|TRBD2|-|TRBJ2-3
TGTGCCAGCAGCTTAGGGTTGTTGGGACTAACAGATACGCAGTATTTT
CASSLGLLGLTDTQYF
>TRBV28|-|few|TRBJ1-4
TGTGCCAGCACCTCTGGGGGCGCGAATGAAAAACTGTTTTTT
CASTSGGANEKLFF
>TRBV28|TRBD2|few|TRBJ2-5
TGTGCCAGCAGTCCATCCCCCGGAAAGCGGGGGCGTCCAATTATTGAGACCCAGTACTTC
CASSPSPGKRGRPIIETQYF
>TRBV5-1|-|few|TRBJ1-1
TGCGCCAGCAGCTTGGCCTCGGTGGGAGGGACTGAAGCTTTCTTT
CASSLASVGGTEAFF
>TRBV7-9|-|-|TRBJ1-4
TGTGCCAGCAGCTTAATGGGGATGTCTGAAAAACTGTTTTTT
CASSLMGMSEKLFF
>TRBV5-1|TRBD2|-|TRBJ2-3
TGCGCCAGCAGGCCCCCTAGCGGCCCCACAGATACGCAGTATTTT
CASRPPSGPTDTQYF
>TRBV12-3/TRBV12-4|-|-|TRBJ1-2
TGTGCCAGCAGTTTAGGGATCCGTGGGTCTGGCTACACCTTC
CASSLGIRGSGYTF
>TRBV7-9|-|many|TRBJ2-1
TGTGCCAGCAGCCCCTTATATGAGCAGTTCTTC
CASSPLYEQFF
>TRBV3-1|-|-|TRBJ2-1
TGTGCCAGCAGCCCTGGTACTGTGTTTGGCAATGAGCAGTTCTTC
CASSPGTVFGNEQFF
>TRBV12-3/TRBV12-4|-|-|TRBJ1-4
TGTGCCAGCAGTACGACACCAACTAATGAAAAACTGTTTTTT
CASSTTPTNEKLFF
>TRBV7-9|TRBD2|-|TRBJ2-3
TGTGCCAGCAGCTTACCGGGAGGAGATACGCAGTATTTT
CASSLPGGDTQYF
>TRBV29-1|TRBD2|-|TRBJ2-1
TGCAGCGTAACACCACACAGAGGACTAGCGGGGACCTACAATGAGCAGTTCTTC
CSVTPHRGLAGTYNEQFF
>TRBV7-9|-|many|TRBJ2-7
TGTGCCAGCAACTCGAGGGGCTACGAGCAGTACTTC
CASNSRGYEQYF
>TRBV12-3/TRBV12-4|TRBD1|few|TRBJ1-5
TGTGCCAGCAGCGAGACAGGGTCAGGGCAGCCCCAGCATTTT
CASSETGSGQPQHF
>TRBV4-2|-|few|TRBJ1-6
TGTGCCAGCAGCCAAGATTTGGGTAATTCACCCCTCCACTTT
CASSQDLGNSPLHF
>TRBV5-1|TRBD2|-|TRBJ2-5
TGCGCCAGCAGAGAGCGGGGGACCGTGGATACCCAGTACTTC
CASRERGTVDTQYF
>TRBV7-2|-|-|TRBJ2-1
TGTGCCAGCAGCTTGAGTCCGGGCGTCTACAATGAGCAGTTCTTC
CASSLSPGVYNEQFF
>TRBV28|TRBD1|-|TRBJ1-1
TGTGCCAGCAGACTACAGGGGGCGCCTGAAGCTTTCTTT
CASRLQGAPEAFF
>TRBV7-2|TRBD2|-|TRBJ2-1
TGTGCCAGCAGCTTAGTCTGGCGGGGGGCCTCCGTGGGGAATGAGCAGTTCTTC
CASSLVWRGASVGNEQFF
>TRBV5-1|-|-|TRBJ2-2
TGCGCCAGTAACCGGGACTGGAACACCGGGGAGCTGTTTTTT
CASNRDWNTGELFF
>TRBV20-1|TRBD2|few|TRBJ2-3
TGCAGTGCCGCCCGGACTAGCGGTGGGGGGGATACGCAGTATTTT
CSAARTSGGGDTQYF